What follows are 22 T cell receptor beta chains derived from one specimen sequenced in a study of blood T cell repertoires in COVID-19. Using immunoSEQ multiplex PCR, the repertoire was profiled, and TCRdb retains in-frame clones only, with some absent. Of tens of thousands of clones listed, around 86% are singletons. The source material was peripheral blood. The receptors stem from a human donor in a cohort sampled during active COVID-19.

This chain joins TRBV28 and TRBJ2-7; TRBD1 aligns across 8 bases. CDR1 is MDHEN and CDR2 is SYDVKM in the germline V gene. This CDR3 is built from 13 residues. V lost 2 bases, J lost 4 bases, and 1 base stayed unmatched. The CDR3 sequence is CASSLNRGYEQYF. The CDR3 DNA follows: TGTGCCAGCAGTTTAAACAGGGGGTACGAGCAGTACTTC.

The chain uses TRBV7-9 and TRBJ2-1, with a possible D match to TRBD1 (5 bases). Trimming pared 1 base from V and 7 bases from J, leaving 11 bases between. From germline, CDR1 is SEHNR and CDR2 FQNEAQ (reference sequence). This CDR3 has 14 residues. The CDR3 DNA reads as TGTGCCAGCAGCTTAGAGCAGGGAATAAATGAGCAGTTCTTC. This translates into CASSLEQGINEQFF.

The chain links TRBV27 to TRBJ2-7; 8 bases are a match to TRBD2. V was clipped by 3 bases and J by 3 bases; unmatched bases: 16. The CDR3 covers 18 residues. Germline V gives CDR1 MNHEY, CDR2 SMNVEV (reference sequence). The chain's CDR3 is CASSFTPLTSGKNYEQYF. In DNA form, the CDR3 reads TGTGCCAGCAGTTTCACTCCCCTCACTAGCGGTAAAAACTACGAGCAGTACTTC.

The V call is TRBV3-1 (or the pseudogene TRBV3-2), the J call TRBJ1-2; no reliable D call. The CDR3 loop spans 14 amino acids. The germline V gene encodes CDR1 LGHDT and CDR2 YNNKEL (reference sequence). The V and J ends lost 0 bases and 4 bases respectively, with 9 bases between them. The CDR3 region has the DNA TGTGCCAGCAGCCAAGACCCGGTGAGCTATGGCTACACCTTC. This translates into CASSQDPVSYGYTF.

This clone appeared once. The V and J genes are TRBV5-1 and TRBJ2-6; possibly TRBD2 for D (5 bases). The CDR3 is 19 residues long. Trimming left V 2 bases short and J 0 bases short, with 18 bases between. Germline assignment: CDR1 SGHRS and CDR2 YFSETQ. The CDR3 bases are TGCGCCAGCAGCTTCGACCAGCGGTATCGCAGCTCTGGGGCCAACGTCCTGACTTTC. Translating gives CASSFDQRYRSSGANVLTF.

The chain uses TRBV5-6 and TRBJ1-1, with a possible D match to TRBD1 (6 bases). The CDR3 has 13 amino acids. Between the trimmed V and J ends, which lost 2 bases and 8 bases, there was a span of 13 bases. CDR1 and CDR2 (germline): SGHDT, YYEEEE. As DNA, the CDR3 is TGTGCCAGCAGCTTTACAGGGTCGCAGGAAGCTTTCTTT. Translated, it gives CASSFTGSQEAFF.

The chain uses TRBV25-1 and TRBJ1-2; D remains ambiguous. Per germline, CDR1 MGHDK and CDR2 SYGVNS. V was pared by 1 base and J by 6 bases, with 15 bases between. CDR3 length: 15 amino acids. CDR3 in amino acids: CASSEFPGRDDGYTF. Here the CDR3 DNA reads TGTGCCAGCAGTGAATTCCCAGGCCGAGACGATGGCTACACCTTC.

This chain links TRBV7-9 with TRBJ1-1; D remains unclear. Germline V gene data show CDR1 as SEHNR and CDR2 as FQNEAQ (reference sequence). This CDR3 is 13 amino acids long. Trimming removed 2 bases at V and 3 bases at J, with 7 bases between. As DNA, the CDR3 is TGTGCCAGCAGCTTAATGGAGGACACTGAAGCTTTCTTT. Translating it yields CASSLMEDTEAFF. The full variable domain, its missing parts supplied by reference TRBV7-9 and TRBJ1-1, is DTGVSQNPRHKITKRGQNVTFRCDPISEHNRLYWYRQTLGQGPEFLTYFQNEAQLEKSRLLSDRFSAERPKGSFSTLEIQRTEQGDSAMYLCASSLMEDTEAFFGQGTRLTVV.

V gene TRBV28 combines with J gene TRBJ1-5; 8 nucleotides align to TRBD1. The length of the CDR3 is 16 residues. CDR1 and CDR2 from the germline V gene are MDHEN and SYDVKM. V shed 4 bases and J 5 bases; nucleotides not matched to a gene: 10. CDR3 bases: TGTGCCAGCAGTTCAGAGGCAGGGGGCTGGTATCAGCCCCAGCATTTT. Translation: CASSSEAGGWYQPQHF.

The CDR3 nucleotides read TGTGCCAGCACCCCGGGACTCCTCACAGATACGCAGTATTTT. It translates to CASTPGLLTDTQYF. The chain employs TRBV2 and TRBJ2-3, with D possibly matching TRBD2 (6 bases). The CDR3 runs 14 residues. V was clipped by 7 bases and J by 2 bases, with 13 bases between them. Germline V lookup: CDR1 SNHLY, CDR2 FYNNEI.

This chain uses TRBV14 with TRBJ2-7, with D maybe TRBD2 (6 bases). CDR1 is SGHDN, CDR2 FVKESK, per germline. V lost 4 bases and J 4 bases, leaving 11 bases between the germline ends. The CDR3 contains 13 residues. The CDR3 spells CASSRGTLYEQYF. The CDR3 DNA follows: TGTGCCAGCAGCCGCGGGACTTTGTACGAGCAGTACTTC. Together with reference TRBV14 and TRBJ2-7, the CDR3 gives the full variable domain: EAGVTQFPSHSVIEKGQTVTLRCDPISGHDNLYWYRRVMGKEIKFLLHFVKESKQDESGMPNNRFLAERTGGTYSTLKVQPAELEDSGVYFCASSRGTLYEQYFGPGTRLTVT.

The J gene is TRBJ2-7, the V gene TRBV4-1; D remains unclear. CDR1 and CDR2 (germline): MGHRA, YSYEKL. V was cut by 0 bases and J by 0 bases, with 15 bases left in between. The CDR3 has 17 residues. CDR3 DNA: TGCGCCAGCAGCCAAGATTTAGGCAGGCGTGACTCCTACGAGCAGTACTTC. This sequence encodes CASSQDLGRRDSYEQYF.

J is TRBJ1-2 and V is TRBV7-9; 8 bases are a match to TRBD1. The germline V gene has CDR1 SEHNR and CDR2 FQNEAQ (reference sequence). V shed 1 base, J shed 4 bases, and the junction held 2 bases outside the gene matches. The CDR3 extends over 14 amino acids. CDR3 sequence: CASSLGTGTYGYTF. DNA of the CDR3: TGTGCCAGCAGCTTAGGGACAGGGACCTATGGCTACACCTTC.

Details on this clone: The junction does not match germline at one end; this may be a read error. This chain joins TRBV12-3 or TRBV12-4 and TRBJ2-7; 7 bases agree with TRBD2. The CDR3 contains 12 residues. This chain's CDR3 is CASRPTGTTLNF. The CDR3 DNA sequence: TGTGCCAGCAGACCTACCGGGACTACCCTAAACTTC.

The chain joins TRBV6-2 or TRBV6-3 to TRBJ1-2, with 8 bases identical to TRBD1. The CDR3 is 15 amino acids. Looked up from germline, CDR1 is MNHEY and CDR2 is SVGEGT. V gave up 0 bases and J gave up 3 bases; unmatched junction bases: 3. The CDR3 DNA reads as TGTGCCAGCAGTTACTCGACAGGGGCCGACTATGGCTACACCTTC. Amino acids: CASSYSTGADYGYTF.

The chain employs TRBV4-1 and TRBJ1-5; TRBD1 agrees at 9 bases. Trimming took 2 bases from V and 2 from J; bases not matched to a gene: 16. Looked up from germline, CDR1 is MGHRA and CDR2 is YSYEKL. There are 20 residues in the CDR3. CDR3 region: CASSQLPGTGIPGGNQPQHF. The CDR3 DNA reads as TGCGCCAGCAGCCAACTCCCCGGGACAGGGATCCCCGGTGGCAATCAGCCCCAGCATTTT.

The rearrangement joins TRBV7-9 to TRBJ1-2, with 8 bases that match TRBD1. V lost 10 bases, J lost 2 bases, and 12 bases stayed unmatched. The CDR3 loop spans 15 amino acids. The germline CDR1 and CDR2 sequences are SEHNR and FQNEAQ (reference sequence). CDR3 in DNA: TGTGCCATCGCGTGGGGGGACAGGAGGAACTATGGCTACACCTTC. Its translation: CAIAWGDRRNYGYTF.

This clone was observed once. The junction departs from germline at one end; a sequencing error may be responsible. The chain employs TRBV11-2 and TRBJ2-7; the D gene is possibly TRBD1 (5 bases). The CDR3 extends over 13 amino acids. Germline CDR1 reads SGHAT; CDR2 reads FQNNGV. In DNA, the CDR3 is TGTGCCAGCAGCTTAGGGGAAGACAGAGAGAGTAACTTC. This encodes CASSLGEDRESNF.

This clone occurred a few times. This chain links TRBV28 with TRBJ1-2; TRBD1 might be the D (6 bases). Germline-derived CDR1 and CDR2 are MDHEN and SYDVKM. Between the trimmed V and J ends, which lost 4 bases and 0 bases, there was a span of 12 bases. The CDR3 is 15 residues long. The CDR3 sequence is CASSSTGRANYGYTF. The CDR3 bases are TGTGCCAGCAGTTCGACAGGTCGGGCTAACTATGGCTACACCTTC.

The chain links TRBV5-1 to TRBJ2-1; 13 positions match TRBD2. Germline CDR1 is SGHRS and CDR2 is YFSETQ. The J segment lost 7 bases and the V segment lost 6 bases, leaving 13 bases of the junction unmatched. The CDR3 spans 17 residues. CDR3: CASTKETGLAGNNEQFF. CDR3 DNA: TGCGCCAGCACCAAGGAAACGGGACTAGCGGGAAATAATGAGCAGTTCTTC. Full variable domain (outside the CDR3, taken from reference TRBV5-1 and TRBJ2-1): KAGVTQTPRYLIKTRGQQVTLSCSPISGHRSVSWYQQTPGQGLQFLFEYFSETQRNKGNFPGRFSGRQFSNSRSEMNVSTLELGDSALYLCASTKETGLAGNNEQFFGPGTRLTVL.

The chain is built from TRBV6-2 or TRBV6-3 and TRBJ2-7; the D gene is possibly TRBD2 (5 bases). The germline V gene encodes CDR1 MNHEY and CDR2 SVGEGT. The V end lost 4 bases, the J end lost 7 bases, and 20 bases lay between the germline ends. CDR3 size: 15 residues. The CDR3 protein is CASSLPGVKAREQYF. CDR3 DNA: TGTGCCAGCAGTTTACCCGGGGTTAAAGCTAGAGAGCAGTACTTC.

The chain uses TRBV3-1 (or the pseudogene TRBV3-2) and TRBJ1-4; 9 bases map to TRBD1. With 2 bases clipped from V and 8 bases from J, the junction kept 21 bases outside the gene matches. The CDR3 contains 20 residues. Germline V gene sequence: CDR1 LGHDT, CDR2 YNNKEL (reference sequence). The DNA of the CDR3 is TGTGCCAGCAGCCAATTTTACCGGGACAGGGTAAGGCCCTCCGGGGAAAAACTGTTTTTT. Amino acids: CASSQFYRDRVRPSGEKLFF.